This T cell receptor beta chain was sequenced during a study of control samples from healthy donors and cancer patients (TCRdb year 2020). The receptor library was made with the immunoSEQ multiplex PCR assay. The table was pulled from immuneACCESS by TCRdb, which kept in-frame rearrangements only. Such tables lose some clones; where checked, under half of the loss comes from unresolved V genes, and the rest has no known cause. The sample has 100,000 to 150,000 clones on record, more than 80% of them singletons. The ten largest account for around 40% of the sample. From V the trimming removes 5 bases and from J it removes 8 bases, while the gene matches leave 7 bases of the junction unaccounted for. Sequences GTSNPN (CDR1) and SVGIG (CDR2) are obtained from the germline V gene (reference sequence). The CDR3 contains 12 residues, cysteine and phenylalanine counted. Of all the DNA, just the CDR3 is kept, 36 bases in frame from base 1.

About this clone itself: What this receptor recognizes is not known. No base qualities exist here, and no much larger clone lies one base off it.

Sequenced sample: blood. This clonotype was obtained from a man aged 45-60 years in good health. The V gene is TRBV30 and the J gene is TRBJ1-1; the junction holds 8 bases that match TRBD1. The encoded CDR3 is CAWSYSGGEAFF. The nucleotide sequence is given as TGTGCCTGGTCATATTCAGGGGGCGAAGCTTTCTTT.